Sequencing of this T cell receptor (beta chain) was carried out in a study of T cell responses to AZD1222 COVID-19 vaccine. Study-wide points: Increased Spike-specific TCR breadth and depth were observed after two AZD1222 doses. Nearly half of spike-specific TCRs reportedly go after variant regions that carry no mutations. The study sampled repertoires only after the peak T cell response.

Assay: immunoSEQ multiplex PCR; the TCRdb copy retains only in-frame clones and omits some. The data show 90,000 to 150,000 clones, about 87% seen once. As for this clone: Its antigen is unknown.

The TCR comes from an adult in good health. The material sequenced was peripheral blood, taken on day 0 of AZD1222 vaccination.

CDR3 coding DNA: TGTGCCAGCAGTCCAAGACGGACTAGCGGGAGACATGAGCAGTTCTTC. Encoded protein: CASSPRRTSGRHEQFF. The rearrangement links TRBV28 to TRBJ2-1; 13 bases are a match to TRBD2. Per germline, CDR1 MDHEN and CDR2 SYDVKM. The ends lost 5 bases at V and 8 bases at J; junction bases unmatched: 9. The CDR3 spans 16 residues.